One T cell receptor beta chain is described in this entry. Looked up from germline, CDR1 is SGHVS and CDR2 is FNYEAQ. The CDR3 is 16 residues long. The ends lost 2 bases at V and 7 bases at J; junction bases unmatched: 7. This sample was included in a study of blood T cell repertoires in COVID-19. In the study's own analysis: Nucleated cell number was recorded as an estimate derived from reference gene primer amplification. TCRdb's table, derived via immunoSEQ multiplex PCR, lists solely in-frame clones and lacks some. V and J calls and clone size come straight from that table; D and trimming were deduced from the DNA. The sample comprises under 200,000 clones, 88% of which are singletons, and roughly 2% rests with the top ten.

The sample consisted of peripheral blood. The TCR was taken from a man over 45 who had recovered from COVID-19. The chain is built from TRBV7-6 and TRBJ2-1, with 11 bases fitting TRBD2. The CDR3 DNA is TGTGCCAGCAGCTTAATAGCGGGAGGGCCTAGTAATGAGCAGTTCTTC. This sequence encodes CASSLIAGGPSNEQFF.